This TCR beta chain was profiled in a study of cytomegalovirus exposure and HLA in healthy donors. Study findings and constraints: After further analysis at a later stage, 15,000 to 20,000 TCR beta sequences were associated with HLA alleles at 0.05 false discovery rate. Within a later analysis, the majority of CMV-associated TCR beta chains appeared HLA-restricted.

The PCR employed 60 Vbeta primers together with 13 Jbeta primers. Assay used: immunoSEQ multiplex PCR; TCRdb lists only in-frame clones, some missing. The sample records 90,000 to 120,000 clones, 75% to 85% being singletons. This clone was picked up one time. Antigen: not known. Trimming cost V 4 bases and J 4 bases, with 10 bases left between them. Germline CDR1 and CDR2: SGHVS and FQNEAQ. There are 13 residues in the CDR3. The sequencing input was PBMCs. This receptor was identified in a woman aged 45 to 65 in good health and CMV-seropositive. The J gene is TRBJ1-1, the V gene TRBV7-8; D call uncertain. The CDR3 DNA reads TGTGCCAGCAGCTCCGGGATTGGCACTGAAGCTTTCTTT. As protein: CASSSGIGTEAFF.